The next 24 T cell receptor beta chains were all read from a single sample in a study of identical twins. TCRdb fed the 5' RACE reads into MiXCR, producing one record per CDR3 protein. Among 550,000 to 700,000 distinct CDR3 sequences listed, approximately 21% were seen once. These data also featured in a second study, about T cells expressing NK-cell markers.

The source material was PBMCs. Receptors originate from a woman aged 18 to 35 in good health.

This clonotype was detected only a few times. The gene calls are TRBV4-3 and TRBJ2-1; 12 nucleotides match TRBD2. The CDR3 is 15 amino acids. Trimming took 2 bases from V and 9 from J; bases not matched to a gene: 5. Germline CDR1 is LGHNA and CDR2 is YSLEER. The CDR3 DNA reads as TGCGCCAGCAGCCAAAGGACTAGCGGGAACAGTGAGCAGTTCTTC. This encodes CASSQRTSGNSEQFF.

Here the CDR3 DNA reads TGTGCCAGCAGGACAATCACAGATACGCAGTATTTT. This translates into CASRTITDTQYF. This chain joins TRBV12-3 or TRBV12-4 and TRBJ2-3, with D unclear. The CDR3 loop spans 12 amino acids. V lost 6 bases and J lost 2, with 6 bases in between.

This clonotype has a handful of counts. The CDR3 loop is CATSTRGGAETQYF. The CDR3 region has the DNA TGTGCCACCAGCACCCGCGGCGGGGCAGAGACCCAGTACTTC. The chain carries TRBV15 and TRBJ2-5; possible D gene TRBD2, 6 bases. Trimming pared 4 bases from V and 4 bases from J, leaving 13 bases between. The V gene's germline CDR1 is LNHNV and CDR2 YYDKDF (reference sequence). The CDR3 is made up of 14 amino acids.

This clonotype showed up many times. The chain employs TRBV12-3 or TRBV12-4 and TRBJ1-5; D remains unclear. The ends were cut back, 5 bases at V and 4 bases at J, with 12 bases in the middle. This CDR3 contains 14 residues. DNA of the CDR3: TGTGCCAGCAGTATGAGGACCGATAATCAGCCCCAGCATTTT. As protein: CASSMRTDNQPQHF.

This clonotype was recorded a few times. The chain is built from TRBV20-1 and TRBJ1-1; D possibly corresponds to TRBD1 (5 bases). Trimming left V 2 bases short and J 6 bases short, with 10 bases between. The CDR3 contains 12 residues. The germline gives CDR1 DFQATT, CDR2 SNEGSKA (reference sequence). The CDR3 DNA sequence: TGCAGTGCTAGAAGCCAGGGTGCTGAAGCTTTCTTT. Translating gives CSARSQGAEAFF.

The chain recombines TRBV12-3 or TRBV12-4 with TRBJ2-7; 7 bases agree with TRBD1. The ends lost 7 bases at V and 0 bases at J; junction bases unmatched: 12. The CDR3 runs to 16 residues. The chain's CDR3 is CASTRYRGPNSYEQYF. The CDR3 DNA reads TGTGCCAGCACCAGATACAGGGGCCCTAACTCCTACGAGCAGTACTTC.

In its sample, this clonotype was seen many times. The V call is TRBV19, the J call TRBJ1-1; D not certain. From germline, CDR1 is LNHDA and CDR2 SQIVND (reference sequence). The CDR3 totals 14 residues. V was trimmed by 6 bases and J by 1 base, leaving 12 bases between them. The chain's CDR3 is CASSHPSTNTEAFF. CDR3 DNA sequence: TGTGCCAGTAGCCATCCAAGTACGAACACTGAAGCTTTCTTT.

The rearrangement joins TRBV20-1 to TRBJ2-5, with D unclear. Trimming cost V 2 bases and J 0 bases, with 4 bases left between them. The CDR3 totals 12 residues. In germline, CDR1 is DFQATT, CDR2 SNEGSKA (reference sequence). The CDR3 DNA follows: TGCAGTGCTAGACTAAACCAAGAGACCCAGTACTTC. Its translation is CSARLNQETQYF.

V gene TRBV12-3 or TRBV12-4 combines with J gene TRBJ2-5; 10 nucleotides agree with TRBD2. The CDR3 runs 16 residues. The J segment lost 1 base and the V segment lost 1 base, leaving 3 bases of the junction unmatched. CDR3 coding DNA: TGTGCCAGCAGTTTAGTCCTAGCGGGGGCCCAAGAGACCCAGTACTTC. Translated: CASSLVLAGAQETQYF.

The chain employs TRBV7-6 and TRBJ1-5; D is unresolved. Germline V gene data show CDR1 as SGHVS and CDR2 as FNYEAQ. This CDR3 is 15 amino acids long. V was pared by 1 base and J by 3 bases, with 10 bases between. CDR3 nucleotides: TGTGCCAGCAGCTTAGGGCAGGCCCCCAATCAGCCCCAGCATTTT. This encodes CASSLGQAPNQPQHF.

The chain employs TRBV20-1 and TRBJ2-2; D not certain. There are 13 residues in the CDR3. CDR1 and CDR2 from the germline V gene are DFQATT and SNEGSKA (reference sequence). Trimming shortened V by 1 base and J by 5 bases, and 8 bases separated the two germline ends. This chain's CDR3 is CSARVPGTGELFF. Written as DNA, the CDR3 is TGCAGTGCTAGAGTCCCGGGTACCGGGGAGCTGTTTTTT.

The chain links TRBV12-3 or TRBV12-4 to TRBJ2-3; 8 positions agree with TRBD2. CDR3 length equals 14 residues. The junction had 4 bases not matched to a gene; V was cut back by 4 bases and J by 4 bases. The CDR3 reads CASSSSGSPDTQYF. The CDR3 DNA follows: TGTGCCAGCAGTTCCAGCGGGAGCCCAGATACGCAGTATTTT.

The CDR3 sequence is CASSLGTSGSGSYEQYF. As DNA, the CDR3 is TGTGCCAGCAGCTTAGGGACTAGCGGGAGTGGGTCCTACGAGCAGTACTTC. This rearrangement joins TRBV7-9 to TRBJ2-7, with TRBD2 matching over 13 bases. Losses at the gene ends were 1 base for V and 1 base for J; bases not matched to a gene: 4. The germline CDR1 and CDR2 sequences are SEHNR and FQNEAQ (reference sequence). The CDR3 is 17 amino acids.

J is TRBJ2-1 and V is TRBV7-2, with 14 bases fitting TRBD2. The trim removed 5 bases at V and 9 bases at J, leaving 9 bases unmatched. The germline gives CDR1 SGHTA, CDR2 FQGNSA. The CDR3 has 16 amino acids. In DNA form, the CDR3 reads TGTGCCAGCAGCCCGGGGACTAGCGGGAGTGAGGGTGAGCAGTTCTTC. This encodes CASSPGTSGSEGEQFF.

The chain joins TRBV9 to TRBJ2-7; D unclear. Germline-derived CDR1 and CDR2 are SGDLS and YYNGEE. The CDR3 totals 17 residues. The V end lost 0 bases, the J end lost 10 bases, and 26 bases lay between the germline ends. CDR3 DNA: TGTGCCAGCAGCGTAGCTGGTGTAGGAACAGCCGCGGCTCGCCAGTACTTC. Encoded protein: CASSVAGVGTAAARQYF.

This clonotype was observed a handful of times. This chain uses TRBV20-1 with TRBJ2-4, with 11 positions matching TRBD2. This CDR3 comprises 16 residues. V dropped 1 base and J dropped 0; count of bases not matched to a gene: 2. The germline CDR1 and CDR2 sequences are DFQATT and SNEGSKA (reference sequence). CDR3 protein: CSARGLAGLAKNIQYF. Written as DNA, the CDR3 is TGCAGTGCTAGAGGACTAGCGGGACTAGCCAAAAACATTCAGTACTTC.

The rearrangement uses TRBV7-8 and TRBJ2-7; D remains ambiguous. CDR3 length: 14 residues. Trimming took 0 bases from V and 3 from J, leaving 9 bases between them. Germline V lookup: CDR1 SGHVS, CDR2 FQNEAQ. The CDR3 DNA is TGTGCCAGCAGCTTAGCGGCAAGAGACTACGAGCAGTACTTC. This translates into CASSLAARDYEQYF.

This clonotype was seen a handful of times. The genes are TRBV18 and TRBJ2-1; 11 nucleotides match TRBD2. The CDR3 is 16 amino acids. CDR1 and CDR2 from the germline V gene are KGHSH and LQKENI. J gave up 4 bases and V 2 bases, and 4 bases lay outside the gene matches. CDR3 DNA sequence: TGTGCCAGCTCACCAGCTGCTAGCGGGGGGTACAATGAGCAGTTCTTC. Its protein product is CASSPAASGGYNEQFF. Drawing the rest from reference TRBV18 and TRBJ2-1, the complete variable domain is NAGVMQNPRHLVRRRGQEARLRCSPMKGHSHVYWYRQLPEEGLKFMVYLQKENIIDESGMPKERFSAEFPKEGPSILRIQQVVRGDSAAYFCASSPAASGGYNEQFFGPGTRLTVL.

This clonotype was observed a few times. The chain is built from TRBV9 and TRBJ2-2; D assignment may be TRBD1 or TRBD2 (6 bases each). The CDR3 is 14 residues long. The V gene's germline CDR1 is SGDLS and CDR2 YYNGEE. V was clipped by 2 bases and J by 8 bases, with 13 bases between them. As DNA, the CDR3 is TGTGCCAGCAGCGTTGGGGGGCCCGGGGGGGAGCTGTTTTTT. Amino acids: CASSVGGPGGELFF.

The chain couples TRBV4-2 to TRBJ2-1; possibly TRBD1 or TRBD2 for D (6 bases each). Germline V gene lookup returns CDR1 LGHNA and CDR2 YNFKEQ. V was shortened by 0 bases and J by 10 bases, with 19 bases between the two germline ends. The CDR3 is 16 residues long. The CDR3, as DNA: TGTGCCAGCAGCCAAGATTACGGCTGGGGGGCAAGGGAGCAGTTCTTC. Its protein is CASSQDYGWGAREQFF.

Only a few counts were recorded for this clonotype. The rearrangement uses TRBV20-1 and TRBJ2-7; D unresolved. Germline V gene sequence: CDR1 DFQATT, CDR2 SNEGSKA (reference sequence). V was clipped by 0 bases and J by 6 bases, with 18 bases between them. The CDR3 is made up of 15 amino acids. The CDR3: CSARDRHWMIVEQYF. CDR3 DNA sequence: TGCAGTGCTAGAGATCGGCACTGGATGATTGTCGAGCAGTACTTC.

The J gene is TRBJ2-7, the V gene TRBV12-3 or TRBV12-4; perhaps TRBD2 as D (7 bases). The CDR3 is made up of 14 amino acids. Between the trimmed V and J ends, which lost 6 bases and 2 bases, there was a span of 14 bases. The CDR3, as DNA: TGTGCCAGCAGAAGGAGGGGGGGCACCTACGAGCAGTACTTC. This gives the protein CASRRRGGTYEQYF.

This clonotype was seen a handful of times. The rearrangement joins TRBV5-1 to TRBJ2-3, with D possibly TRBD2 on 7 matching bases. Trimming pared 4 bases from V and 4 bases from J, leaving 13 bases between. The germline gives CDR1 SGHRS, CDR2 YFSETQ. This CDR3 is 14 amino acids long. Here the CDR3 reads CASSTGGGPDTQYF. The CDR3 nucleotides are TGCGCCAGCAGCACTGGGGGGGGCCCAGATACGCAGTATTTT. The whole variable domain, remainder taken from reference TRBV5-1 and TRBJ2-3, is KAGVTQTPRYLIKTRGQQVTLSCSPISGHRSVSWYQQTPGQGLQFLFEYFSETQRNKGNFPGRFSGRQFSNSRSEMNVSTLELGDSALYLCASSTGGGPDTQYFGPGTRLTVL.

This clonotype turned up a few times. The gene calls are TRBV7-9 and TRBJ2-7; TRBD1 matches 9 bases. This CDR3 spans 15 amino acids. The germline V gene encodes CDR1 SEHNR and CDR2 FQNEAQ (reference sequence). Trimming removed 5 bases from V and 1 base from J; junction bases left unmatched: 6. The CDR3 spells CASSLGQGTSYEQYF. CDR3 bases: TGTGCCAGCAGCCTCGGACAGGGGACATCCTACGAGCAGTACTTC.